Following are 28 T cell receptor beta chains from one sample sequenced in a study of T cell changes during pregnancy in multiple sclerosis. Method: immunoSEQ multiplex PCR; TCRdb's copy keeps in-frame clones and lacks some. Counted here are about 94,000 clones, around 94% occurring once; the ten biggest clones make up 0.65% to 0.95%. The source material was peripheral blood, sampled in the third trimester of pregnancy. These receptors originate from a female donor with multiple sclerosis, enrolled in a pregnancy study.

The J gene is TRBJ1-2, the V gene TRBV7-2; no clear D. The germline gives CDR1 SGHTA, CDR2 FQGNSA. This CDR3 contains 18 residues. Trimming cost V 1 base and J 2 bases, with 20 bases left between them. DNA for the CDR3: TGTGCCAGCAGCTTAGGTCAAAACTCCTCCCCTCGAAACTATGGCTACACCTTC. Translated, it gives CASSLGQNSSPRNYGYTF.

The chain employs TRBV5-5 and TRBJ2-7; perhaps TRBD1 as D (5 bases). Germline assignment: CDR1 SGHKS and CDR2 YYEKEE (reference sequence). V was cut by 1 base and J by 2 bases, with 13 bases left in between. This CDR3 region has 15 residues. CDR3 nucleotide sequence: TGTGCCAGCAGCTTGTCTACAGGATTTACCTACGAGCAGTACTTC. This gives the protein CASSLSTGFTYEQYF.

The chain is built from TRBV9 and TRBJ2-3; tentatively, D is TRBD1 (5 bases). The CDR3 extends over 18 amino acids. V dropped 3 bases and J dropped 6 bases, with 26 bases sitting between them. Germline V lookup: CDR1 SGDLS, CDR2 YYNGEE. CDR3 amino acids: CASSALLQARPPLDTQYF. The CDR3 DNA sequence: TGTGCCAGCAGCGCTCTACTACAGGCCCGGCCGCCACTGGATACGCAGTATTTT. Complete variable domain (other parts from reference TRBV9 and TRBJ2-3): DSGVTQTPKHLITATGQRVTLRCSPRSGDLSVYWYQQSLDQGLQFLIQYYNGEERAKGNILERFSAQQFPDLHSELNLSSLELGDSALYFCASSALLQARPPLDTQYFGPGTRLTVL.

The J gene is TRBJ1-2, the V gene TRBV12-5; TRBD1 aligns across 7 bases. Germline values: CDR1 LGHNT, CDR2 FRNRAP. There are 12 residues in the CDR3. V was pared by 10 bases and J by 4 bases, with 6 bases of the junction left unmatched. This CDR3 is CATSDRLYGYTF. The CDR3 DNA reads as TGTGCTACCTCGGACAGGCTCTATGGCTACACCTTC.

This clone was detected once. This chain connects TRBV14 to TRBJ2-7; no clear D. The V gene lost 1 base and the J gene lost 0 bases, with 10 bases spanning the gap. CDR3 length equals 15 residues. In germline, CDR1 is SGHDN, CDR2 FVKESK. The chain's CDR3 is CASSQAHTPSYEQYF. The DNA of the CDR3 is TGTGCCAGCAGCCAAGCACATACACCCTCCTACGAGCAGTACTTC.

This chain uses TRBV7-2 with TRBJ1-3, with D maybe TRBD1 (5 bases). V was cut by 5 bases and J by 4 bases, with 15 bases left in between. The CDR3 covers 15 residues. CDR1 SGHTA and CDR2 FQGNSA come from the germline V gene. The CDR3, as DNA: TGTGCCAGCAGCCCGAGGCAGGGATCCGGAAACACCATATATTTT. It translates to CASSPRQGSGNTIYF.

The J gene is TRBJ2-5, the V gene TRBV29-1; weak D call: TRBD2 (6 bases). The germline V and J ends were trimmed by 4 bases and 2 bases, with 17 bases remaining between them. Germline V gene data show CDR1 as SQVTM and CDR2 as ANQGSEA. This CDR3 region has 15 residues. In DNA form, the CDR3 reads TGCAGCGTTGCATATACGGGAGTAGGTCAAGAGACCCAGTACTTC. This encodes CSVAYTGVGQETQYF.

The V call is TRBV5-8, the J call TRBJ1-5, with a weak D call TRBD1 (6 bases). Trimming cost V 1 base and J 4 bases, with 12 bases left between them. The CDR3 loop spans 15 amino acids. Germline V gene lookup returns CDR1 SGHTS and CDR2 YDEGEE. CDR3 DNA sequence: TGTGCCAGCAGCTTGAAGGGGGAGGGTAATCAGCCCCAGCATTTT. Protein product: CASSLKGEGNQPQHF.

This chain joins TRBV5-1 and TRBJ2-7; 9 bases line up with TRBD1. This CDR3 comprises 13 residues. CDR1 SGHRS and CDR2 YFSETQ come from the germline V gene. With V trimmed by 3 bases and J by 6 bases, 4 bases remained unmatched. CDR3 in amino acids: CASSWGQGTEQYF. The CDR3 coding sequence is TGCGCCAGCAGCTGGGGACAGGGAACCGAGCAGTACTTC.

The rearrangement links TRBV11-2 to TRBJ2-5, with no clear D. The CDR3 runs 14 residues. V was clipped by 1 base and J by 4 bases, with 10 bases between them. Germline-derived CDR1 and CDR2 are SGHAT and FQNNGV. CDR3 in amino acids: CASSLGQVVETQYF. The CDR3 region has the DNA TGTGCCAGCAGCTTAGGTCAGGTGGTAGAGACCCAGTACTTC.

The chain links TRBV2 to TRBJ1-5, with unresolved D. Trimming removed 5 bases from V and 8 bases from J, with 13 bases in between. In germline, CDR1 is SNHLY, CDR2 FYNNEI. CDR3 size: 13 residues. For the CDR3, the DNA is TGTGCCAGCAGTCCAGTCCCGAGCGAGCCCCAGCATTTT. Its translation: CASSPVPSEPQHF.

Written as DNA, the CDR3 is TGTGCCAGTAGTCTATTACAGGGGGCGAACACCGGGGAGCTGTTTTTT. Its translation: CASSLLQGANTGELFF. V usage is TRBV19 and J usage is TRBJ2-2; 8 nucleotides align to TRBD1. In germline, CDR1 is LNHDA, CDR2 SQIVND (reference sequence). The CDR3 extends over 16 amino acids. Trimming took 5 bases from V and 0 from J; bases not matched to a gene: 5. Full variable domain (rest looked up from reference TRBV19 and TRBJ2-2): DGGITQSPKYLFRKEGQNVTLSCEQNLNHDAMYWYRQDPGQGLRLIYYSQIVNDFQKGDIAEGYSVSREKKESFPLTVTSAQKNPTAFYLCASSLLQGANTGELFFGEGSRLTVL.

The CDR3 nucleotides are TGTGCCAGCAGTACTTTCCCGGGACAGGGTACCGATGAGCAGTTCTTC. It codes for CASSTFPGQGTDEQFF. The chain links TRBV28 to TRBJ2-1; 9 bases are shared with TRBD1. Losses at the gene ends were 5 bases for V and 8 bases for J; bases not matched to a gene: 13. The CDR3 runs 16 residues. Looked up from germline, CDR1 is MDHEN and CDR2 is SYDVKM.

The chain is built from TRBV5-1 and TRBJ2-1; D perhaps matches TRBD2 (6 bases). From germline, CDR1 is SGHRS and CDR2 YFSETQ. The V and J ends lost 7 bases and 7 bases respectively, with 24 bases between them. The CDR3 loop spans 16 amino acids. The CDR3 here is CASHETSGESWNEQFF. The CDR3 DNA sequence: TGCGCCAGCCACGAAACCTCGGGAGAGAGTTGGAATGAGCAGTTCTTC.

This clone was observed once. CDR3 nucleotides: TGTGCCAGCAGTTACTCCGAGACTAGCGTCAATGAGCAGTTCTTC. This gives the protein CASSYSETSVNEQFF. The V gene is TRBV6-5, the J gene TRBJ2-1; TRBD2 matches at 8 bases. The junction had 4 bases not matched to a gene; V was cut back by 0 bases and J by 6 bases. CDR3 size: 15 residues. Germline CDR1 reads MNHEY; CDR2 reads SVGAGI.

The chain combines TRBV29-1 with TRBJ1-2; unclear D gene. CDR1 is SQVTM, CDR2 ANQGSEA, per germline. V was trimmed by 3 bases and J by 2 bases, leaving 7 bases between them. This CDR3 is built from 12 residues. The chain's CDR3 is CSVDGPNYGYTF. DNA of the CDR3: TGCAGCGTTGATGGCCCAAACTATGGCTACACCTTC.

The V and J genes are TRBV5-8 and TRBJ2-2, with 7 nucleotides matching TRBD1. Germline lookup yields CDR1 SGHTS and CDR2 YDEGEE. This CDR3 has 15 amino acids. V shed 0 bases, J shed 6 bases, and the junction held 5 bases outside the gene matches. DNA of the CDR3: TGTGCCAGCAGCTTGGGACAGGGAATTTCCGGGGAGCTGTTTTTT. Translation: CASSLGQGISGELFF.

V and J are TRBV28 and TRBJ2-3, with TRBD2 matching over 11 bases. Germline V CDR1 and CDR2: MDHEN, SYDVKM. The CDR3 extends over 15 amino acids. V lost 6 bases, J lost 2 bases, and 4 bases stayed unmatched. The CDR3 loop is CASSVAGGYTDTQYF. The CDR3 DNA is TGTGCCAGCAGCGTAGCGGGAGGGTACACAGATACGCAGTATTTT.

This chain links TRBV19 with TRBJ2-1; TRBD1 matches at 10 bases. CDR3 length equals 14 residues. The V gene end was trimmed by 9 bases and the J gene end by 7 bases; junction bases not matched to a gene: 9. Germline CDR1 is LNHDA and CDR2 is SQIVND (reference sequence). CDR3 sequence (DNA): TGTGCCAGCGAGACAGGGGGCGCCCGAAATGAGCAGTTCTTC. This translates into CASETGGARNEQFF.

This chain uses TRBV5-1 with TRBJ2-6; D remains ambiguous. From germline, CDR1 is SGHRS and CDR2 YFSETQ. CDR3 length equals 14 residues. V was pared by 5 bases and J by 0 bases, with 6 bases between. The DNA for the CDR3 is TGCGCCAGCAGACTGGTCTCTGGGGCCAACGTCCTGACTTTC. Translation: CASRLVSGANVLTF.

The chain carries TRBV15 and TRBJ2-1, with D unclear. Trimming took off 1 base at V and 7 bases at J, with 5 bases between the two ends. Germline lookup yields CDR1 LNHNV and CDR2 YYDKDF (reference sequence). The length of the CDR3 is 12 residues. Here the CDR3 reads CATSRALNEQFF. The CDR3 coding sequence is TGTGCCACCAGCAGAGCCCTGAATGAGCAGTTCTTC.

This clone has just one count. CDR3: CASSVALTESSGANVLTF. DNA for the CDR3: TGTGCCAGCAGCGTAGCATTAACTGAAAGCTCTGGGGCCAACGTCCTGACTTTC. This rearrangement joins TRBV9 to TRBJ2-6, with D hard to call. The CDR3 length is 18 residues. V was cut by 0 bases and J by 0 bases, with 13 bases left in between. Looked up from germline, CDR1 is SGDLS and CDR2 is YYNGEE.

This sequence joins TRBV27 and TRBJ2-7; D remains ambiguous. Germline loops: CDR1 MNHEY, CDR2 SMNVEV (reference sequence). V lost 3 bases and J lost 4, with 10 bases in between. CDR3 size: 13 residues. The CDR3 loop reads CASSFTESYEQYF. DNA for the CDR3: TGTGCCAGCAGTTTTACAGAATCTTACGAGCAGTACTTC.

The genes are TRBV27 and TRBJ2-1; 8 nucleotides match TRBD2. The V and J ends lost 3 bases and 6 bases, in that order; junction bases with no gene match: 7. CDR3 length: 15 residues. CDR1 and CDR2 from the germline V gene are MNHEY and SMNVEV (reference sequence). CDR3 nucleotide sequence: TGTGCCAGCAGTTTGTCGGGAGGGCCCTCCAATGAGCAGTTCTTC. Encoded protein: CASSLSGGPSNEQFF.

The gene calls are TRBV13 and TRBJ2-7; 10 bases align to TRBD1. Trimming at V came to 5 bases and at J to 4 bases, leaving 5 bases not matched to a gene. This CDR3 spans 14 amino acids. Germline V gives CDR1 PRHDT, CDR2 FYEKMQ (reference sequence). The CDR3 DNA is TGTGCCAGCAGCAGCGGACAGGGGGGTTACGAGCAGTACTTC. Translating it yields CASSSGQGGYEQYF.

The CDR3 reads CASSEFASSNEQFF. The CDR3 nucleotides are TGCGCCAGCAGTGAGTTTGCTAGTTCAAACGAGCAGTTCTTC. The chain carries TRBV10-2 and TRBJ2-1; unclear D gene. Germline V CDR1 and CDR2: WSHSY, SAAADI. The CDR3 totals 14 residues. With 1 base removed from V and 10 bases from J, the gap between germline ends came to 14 bases.

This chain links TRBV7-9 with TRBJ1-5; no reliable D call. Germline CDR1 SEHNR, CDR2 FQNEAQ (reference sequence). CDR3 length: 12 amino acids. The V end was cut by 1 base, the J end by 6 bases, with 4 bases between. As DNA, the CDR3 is TGTGCCAGCAGCTTAGGAGGTCAGCCCCAGCATTTT. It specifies CASSLGGQPQHF.

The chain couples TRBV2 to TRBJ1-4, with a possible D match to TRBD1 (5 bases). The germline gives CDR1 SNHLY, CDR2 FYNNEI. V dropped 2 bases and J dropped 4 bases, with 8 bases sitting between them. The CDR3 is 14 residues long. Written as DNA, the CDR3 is TGTGCCAGCAGTGAACAGGGACTTAATGAAAAACTGTTTTTT. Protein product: CASSEQGLNEKLFF. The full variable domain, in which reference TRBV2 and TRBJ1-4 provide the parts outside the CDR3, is EPEVTQTPSHQVTQMGQEVILRCVPISNHLYFYWYRQILGQKVEFLVSFYNNEISEKSEIFDDQFSVERPDGSNFTLKIRSTKLEDSAMYFCASSEQGLNEKLFFGSGTQLSVL.